This T cell receptor beta chain was captured by sequencing in a study of T-cell reconstitution after alpha-beta-depleted transplantation in children. Researchers prepared the TCRbeta library using unique molecular identifiers, the study reports. TCRdb re-called the PCR reads with MiXCR, one entry per CDR3 protein. The sample consists of a few hundred thousand distinct CDR3 sequences, about a quarter of them appearing once. The TCR originated in a male patient aged 10 to 17 who had a stem cell transplant for acute lymphoblastic leukemia, so the T cells may come from the graft donor. The input for sequencing was PBMCs, mostly from graft donor cells, taken 180 days after TCRalphabeta/CD19-depleted stem cell transplant.

The CDR3 DNA reads TGTGCCAGCAGCTTAACGGGTGTCGACGAGCAGTACTTC. Residues: CASSLTGVDEQYF. This chain joins TRBV7-3 and TRBJ2-7; D is unclear. Trimming removed 0 bases at V and 5 bases at J, with 8 bases between. CDR3 size: 13 residues. CDR1 is SGHTA, CDR2 FQGTGA, per germline.